This T cell receptor (beta chain) was sequenced for a study of radiation and T cells in renal cell carcinoma. Study-level points and caveats: From baseline, blood top tumor clonotypes peaked at 2 weeks post-radiation. Pretreatment tumor biopsies were lacking, so baseline clonotypes are unknown.

A note on this clone: Its antigen is still unknown.

Time point specified: blood 4 weeks post-SBRT, at nephrectomy. The treatment is: 15 Gy SBRT to primary tumor, nephrectomy 4 weeks later. Nephrectomy followed 15 Gy stereotactic body radiation by 4 weeks. Radiation-treated patients gave blood at baseline, week 2 and week 4. This CDR3 has 13 residues. The germline CDR1 and CDR2 sequences are GTSNPN and SVGIG (reference sequence). Between the trimmed V and J ends, which lost 6 bases and 0 bases, there was a span of 9 bases. TCRdb's copy holds only in-frame clones and misses some; the assay was immunoSEQ multiplex PCR. The sample shows 60,000 to 75,000 clones, about 80% of them seen only once.

Sequencing used blood, obtained from a patient whose treatment included radiotherapy and nephrectomy. V gene TRBV30 combines with J gene TRBJ1-5, with D possibly being TRBD1 (5 bases). This TCR came from a man aged 55 to 70 with renal cell carcinoma. The chain's CDR3 is CACRENSNQPQHF. The CDR3 coding sequence is TGTGCCTGCAGGGAAAATAGCAATCAGCCCCAGCATTTT.